Listed below are T cell receptor beta chains from one sample, sequenced in a study of beta chain features in type 1 diabetes. Clones were sequenced by immunoSEQ multiplex PCR, and TCRdb holds only the in-frame ones, with some missing. The sample has about 410,000 clones, more than 11% seen once. Sequences were obtained from naive CD4+ T cells from blood. These receptors came from a man between 25 and 39 years old in good health. CDR3s include the opening cysteine and the closing phenylalanine or tryptophan. A D gene is named only where the DNA matches it firmly. A clone size is listed for some rows: how often the clone was seen (once, few, many), or a class if it is expanded.

TRBV7-9,few,-,TRBJ1-6,CASSLVLEVSPLHF,TGTGCCAGCAGCTTAGTTCTGGAGGTTTCACCCCTCCACTTT
TRBV30,-,TRBD2,TRBJ2-3,CALKVGTSVDTQYF,TGTGCCTTGAAAGTGGGGACTAGCGTGGATACGCAGTATTTT
TRBV12-5,-,-,TRBJ1-2,CASRPWGYTF,TGTGCTAGTAGGCCCTGGGGCTACACCTTC
TRBV5-6,-,TRBD2,TRBJ2-5,CASSSGTSARETQYF,TGTGCCAGCAGCTCCGGGACTAGCGCAAGGGAGACCCAGTACTTC
TRBV2,few,TRBD2,TRBJ2-1,CASSGLAGYEQFF,TGTGCCAGCAGTGGACTAGCGGGGTATGAGCAGTTCTTC
TRBV7-2,few,-,TRBJ2-2,CASSSDSIRERELFF,TGTGCCAGCAGCTCGGATTCGATTCGGGAGAGGGAGCTGTTTTTT
TRBV6-5,-,-,TRBJ2-3,CASSYSYRGSPDTQYF,TGTGCCAGCAGTTACTCGTACCGGGGGAGCCCAGATACGCAGTATTTT
TRBV5-1,few,TRBD1,TRBJ2-5,CASTRDRGETQYF,TGCGCCAGCACCCGGGACAGGGGAGAGACCCAGTACTTC
TRBV7-2,-,-,TRBJ1-2,CASSLALSNNEANYGYTF,TGTGCCAGCAGCTTAGCGCTCTCGAACAATGAAGCTAACTATGGCTACACCTTC
TRBV18,-,-,TRBJ2-1,CASSVYNEQFF,TGTGCCAGCTCGGTCTACAATGAGCAGTTCTTC
TRBV30,few,TRBD2,TRBJ2-1,CAWSEGLAGYNEQFF,TGTGCCTGGAGTGAGGGACTAGCGGGATACAATGAGCAGTTCTTC
TRBV7-2,few,TRBD1,TRBJ2-7,CASSQGTGSAYEQYF,TGTGCCAGCAGCCAAGGGACAGGGTCCGCCTACGAGCAGTACTTC
TRBV4-2,-,TRBD1,TRBJ2-5,CASSQASRQGTETQYF,TGTGCCAGCAGCCAAGCAAGCAGACAGGGAACAGAGACCCAGTACTTC
TRBV18,-,-,TRBJ2-2,CASSPGTPNTGELFF,TGTGCCAGCTCACCCGGGACTCCAAACACCGGGGAGCTGTTTTTT
TRBV4-1,-,TRBD2,TRBJ2-3,CASSQDRREGITDTQYF,TGCGCCAGCAGCCAAGATCGGCGGGAGGGTATTACAGATACGCAGTATTTT
TRBV10-3,few,TRBD2,TRBJ2-1,CAISVEGTSGPLNEQFF,TGTGCCATCAGTGTGGAGGGGACTAGCGGGCCCCTAAATGAGCAGTTCTTC
TRBV5-1,-,-,TRBJ2-1,CASSSGGSRNEQFF,TGCGCCAGCAGCTCTGGGGGATCTAGGAATGAGCAGTTCTTC
TRBV15,-,TRBD2,TRBJ2-1,CATSRDFAGEIEQFF,TGTGCCACCAGCAGAGATTTTGCGGGAGAGATAGAGCAGTTCTTC
TRBV29-1,-,TRBD2,TRBJ2-1,CSVGQLAGGNEQFF,TGCAGCGTTGGGCAACTAGCGGGGGGTAATGAGCAGTTCTTC
TRBV27,-,TRBD1,TRBJ2-7,CASSLYKTVGQPYEQYF,TGTGCCAGCAGTTTATATAAGACGGTGGGACAGCCCTACGAGCAGTACTTC
TRBV6-1,few,TRBD1,TRBJ2-3,CASSSTGGEDTQYF,TGTGCCAGCAGTTCGACAGGGGGGGAGGATACGCAGTATTTT
TRBV5-4,few,-,TRBJ2-3,CASSPGPGARTDTQYF,TGTGCCAGCAGCCCCGGACCCGGGGCACGCACAGATACGCAGTATTTT
TRBV27,few,-,TRBJ1-4,CASRFPGSNEKLFF,TGTGCCAGCAGGTTTCCGGGAAGTAATGAAAAACTGTTTTTT
TRBV6-1,-,TRBD2,TRBJ2-3,CASSGAAGVVADTQYF,TGTGCCAGCAGTGGGGCGGCGGGAGTGGTAGCAGATACGCAGTATTTT
TRBV2,-,-,TRBJ2-7,CASSEEAYEQYF,TGTGCCAGCAGTGAAGAAGCCTACGAGCAGTACTTC
TRBV6-6,few,-,TRBJ1-4,CASSTGWANEKLFF,TGTGCCAGCAGTACAGGGTGGGCTAATGAAAAACTGTTTTTT
TRBV6-1,few,-,TRBJ2-3,CASSEALLSDTQYF,TGTGCCAGCAGTGAAGCGCTTCTCTCAGATACGCAGTATTTT
TRBV18,few,-,TRBJ2-3,CASSPLGQGGDTQYF,TGTGCCAGCTCACCTCTCGGGCAGGGCGGCGATACGCAGTATTTT
TRBV10-3,few,TRBD1,TRBJ2-7,CAISEWTGDSLEQYF,TGTGCCATCAGTGAGTGGACAGGGGACTCCCTCGAGCAGTACTTC
TRBV5-1,few,-,TRBJ2-5,CASSFGRNSGETQYF,TGCGCCAGCAGCTTTGGCAGAAACTCTGGAGAGACCCAGTACTTC
TRBV9,few,-,TRBJ2-4,CASSPERGLTRNIQYF,TGTGCCAGCAGCCCCGAGAGAGGGTTAACGAGAAACATTCAGTACTTC
TRBV14,-,-,TRBJ2-2,CASSQLQGQSTGELFF,TGTGCCAGCAGCCAACTCCAAGGACAATCCACCGGGGAGCTGTTTTTT
TRBV14,few,-,TRBJ2-6,CASSQVGLGLSGANVLTF,TGTGCCAGCAGCCAAGTAGGCCTGGGGTTAAGTGGGGCCAACGTCCTGACTTTC
TRBV4-2,-,-,TRBJ2-3,CASSQDSGSAQYF,TGTGCCAGCAGCCAAGATTCAGGGTCGGCGCAGTATTTT
TRBV18,-,TRBD2,TRBJ2-1,CASSTAGGPNEQFF,TGTGCCAGCTCGACGGCGGGAGGGCCAAATGAGCAGTTCTTC
TRBV25-1,-,-,TRBJ1-2,CASSEEGRNYGYTF,TGTGCCAGCAGTGAGGAGGGGCGTAACTATGGCTACACCTTC
TRBV10-3,-,-,TRBJ1-1,CAISGQMNTEAFF,TGTGCCATCAGTGGACAGATGAACACTGAAGCTTTCTTT
TRBV7-9,-,-,TRBJ2-5,CASNSGGVSRRQETQYF,TGTGCCAGCAACTCCGGGGGTGTCTCAAGGAGGCAAGAGACCCAGTACTTC
TRBV25-1,many,-,TRBJ2-1,CASSLLGVGLNNEQFF,TGTGCCAGCAGCCTGCTGGGGGTCGGACTAAACAATGAGCAGTTCTTC
TRBV7-9,-,-,TRBJ2-7,CASIARGPSYEQYF,TGTGCCAGCATAGCGAGAGGTCCCTCCTACGAGCAGTACTTC
TRBV7-2,-,TRBD2,TRBJ2-5,CASSLLAGPQETQYF,TGTGCCAGCAGCTTATTAGCGGGACCGCAAGAGACCCAGTACTTC
TRBV6-5,few,-,TRBJ1-6,CASSYSDRLNSPLHF,TGTGCCAGCAGTTACTCGGACAGACTCAATTCACCCCTCCACTTT
TRBV10-3,few,TRBD2,TRBJ2-5,CATSKGLAETQYF,TGTGCCACATCTAAGGGACTAGCAGAGACCCAGTACTTC
TRBV9,-,TRBD2,TRBJ2-3,CASSELAGGTDTQYF,TGTGCCAGCAGCGAACTAGCGGGAGGCACAGATACGCAGTATTTT
TRBV13,-,TRBD1,TRBJ2-6,CASSFETGGSGANVLTF,TGTGCCAGCAGCTTCGAGACAGGGGGTTCTGGGGCCAACGTCCTGACTTTC
TRBV5-6,few,TRBD1,TRBJ2-7,CASSLGRGTGQEQYF,TGTGCCAGCAGCTTGGGTAGAGGGACAGGGCAGGAGCAGTACTTC
TRBV5-4,-,TRBD1,TRBJ1-2,CASSWTGARNYGYTF,TGTGCCAGCAGCTGGACAGGGGCGCGGAACTATGGCTACACCTTC
TRBV7-3,-,-,TRBJ2-4,CASSMTGENIQYF,TGTGCCAGCAGCATGACAGGTGAAAACATTCAGTACTTC
TRBV15,few,TRBD1,TRBJ1-6,CATRQGGLNSPLHF,TGTGCCACCAGGCAGGGGGGCCTGAATTCACCCCTCCACTTT
TRBV2,-,-,TRBJ2-5,CASAGEETQYF,TGTGCCAGCGCCGGCGAAGAGACCCAGTACTTC
TRBV19,-,TRBD1,TRBJ2-1,CASSILQGDFQFF,TGTGCCAGTAGTATCCTCCAGGGGGATTTCCAGTTCTTC
TRBV29-1,-,TRBD1,TRBJ2-7,CSVGARQGRYEQYF,TGCAGCGTTGGAGCGAGACAGGGGAGGTACGAGCAGTACTTC
TRBV5-1,few,TRBD2,TRBJ2-2,CASSPPAGVNTGELFF,TGCGCCAGCAGTCCACCAGCGGGGGTTAACACCGGGGAGCTGTTTTTT
TRBV30,few,TRBD2,TRBJ2-1,CAWRPSGTGQFF,TGTGCCTGGAGACCTAGCGGGACGGGGCAGTTCTTC
TRBV25-1,few,-,TRBJ1-6,CASSESGFQGSPLHF,TGTGCCAGCAGTGAATCGGGGTTCCAAGGATCACCCCTCCACTTT
TRBV29-1,-,-,TRBJ1-2,CSVEPPGTRSYTF,TGCAGCGTTGAACCCCCAGGGACCCGTAGCTACACCTTC
TRBV7-9,-,TRBD1,TRBJ1-5,CASSPEGANNQPQHF,TGTGCCAGCAGCCCGGAGGGGGCGAACAATCAGCCCCAGCATTTT
TRBV19,few,TRBD1,TRBJ1-4,CASSSTGTGAGKLFF,TGTGCCAGTAGTTCTACCGGGACAGGGGCCGGAAAACTGTTTTTT